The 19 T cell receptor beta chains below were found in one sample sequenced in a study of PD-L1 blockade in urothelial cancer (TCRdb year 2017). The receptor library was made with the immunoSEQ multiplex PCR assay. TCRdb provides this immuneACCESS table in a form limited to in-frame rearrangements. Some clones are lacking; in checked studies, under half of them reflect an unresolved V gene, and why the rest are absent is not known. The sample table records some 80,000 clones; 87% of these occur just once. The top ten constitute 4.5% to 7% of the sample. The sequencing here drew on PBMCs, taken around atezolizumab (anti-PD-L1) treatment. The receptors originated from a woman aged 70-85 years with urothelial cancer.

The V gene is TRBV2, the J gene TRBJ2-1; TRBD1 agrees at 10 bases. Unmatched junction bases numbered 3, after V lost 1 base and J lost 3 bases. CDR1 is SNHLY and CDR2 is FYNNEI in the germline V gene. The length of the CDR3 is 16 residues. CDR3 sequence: CASSEGRDRGYNEQFF. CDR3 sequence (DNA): TGTGCCAGCAGTGAAGGTCGGGACAGGGGCTACAATGAGCAGTTCTTC.

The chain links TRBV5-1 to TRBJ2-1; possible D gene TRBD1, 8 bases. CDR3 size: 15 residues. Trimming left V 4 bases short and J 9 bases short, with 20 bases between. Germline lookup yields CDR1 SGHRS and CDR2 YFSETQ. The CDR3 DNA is TGCGCCAGCAGCCTCGGACAGGGAGGGGAGGGTGAGCAGTTCTTC. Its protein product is CASSLGQGGEGEQFF.

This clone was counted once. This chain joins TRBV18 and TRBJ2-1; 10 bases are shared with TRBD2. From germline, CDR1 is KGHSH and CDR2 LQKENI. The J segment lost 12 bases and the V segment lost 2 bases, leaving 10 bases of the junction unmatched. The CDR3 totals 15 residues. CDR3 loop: CASSPSSAGGIRQFF. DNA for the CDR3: TGTGCCAGCTCACCATCGTCAGCGGGGGGGATCAGGCAGTTCTTC.

CDR3 in DNA: TGTGCCAGCAGCCCGACTAGCGGGGGGATTACAGATACGCAGTATTTT. As protein: CASSPTSGGITDTQYF. The chain carries TRBV6-6 and TRBJ2-3, with 13 bases aligning to TRBD2. This CDR3 spans 16 amino acids. V shed 6 bases and J 3 bases; nucleotides not matched to a gene: 6. CDR1 and CDR2 from the germline V gene are MNHNY and SVGAGI (reference sequence).

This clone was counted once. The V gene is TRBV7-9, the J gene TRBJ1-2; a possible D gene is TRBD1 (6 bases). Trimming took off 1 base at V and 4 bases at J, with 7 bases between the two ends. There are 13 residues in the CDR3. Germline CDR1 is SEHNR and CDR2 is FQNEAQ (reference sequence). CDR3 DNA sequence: TGTGCCAGCAGCTTAGAACAGGGCTATGGCTACACCTTC. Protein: CASSLEQGYGYTF.

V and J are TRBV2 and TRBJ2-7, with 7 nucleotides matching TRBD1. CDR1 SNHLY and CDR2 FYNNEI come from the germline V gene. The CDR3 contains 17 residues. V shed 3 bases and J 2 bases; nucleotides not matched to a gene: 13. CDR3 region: CASSDLGVAGTAYEQYF. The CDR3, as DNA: TGTGCCAGCAGTGATCTAGGGGTCGCCGGGACAGCCTACGAGCAGTACTTC.

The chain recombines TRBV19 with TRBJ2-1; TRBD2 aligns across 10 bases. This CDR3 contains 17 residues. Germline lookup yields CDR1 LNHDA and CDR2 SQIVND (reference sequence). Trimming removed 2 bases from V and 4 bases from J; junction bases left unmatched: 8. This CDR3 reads CASSIIAGTSEYNEQFF. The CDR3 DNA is TGTGCCAGTAGTATAATAGCCGGGACTAGCGAGTACAATGAGCAGTTCTTC.

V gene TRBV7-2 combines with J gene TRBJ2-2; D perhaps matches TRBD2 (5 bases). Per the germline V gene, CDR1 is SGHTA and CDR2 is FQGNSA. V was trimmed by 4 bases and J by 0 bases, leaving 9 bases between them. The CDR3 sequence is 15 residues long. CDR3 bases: TGTGCCAGCAGCTCCGGAGGTTCGAACACCGGGGAGCTGTTTTTT. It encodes CASSSGGSNTGELFF.

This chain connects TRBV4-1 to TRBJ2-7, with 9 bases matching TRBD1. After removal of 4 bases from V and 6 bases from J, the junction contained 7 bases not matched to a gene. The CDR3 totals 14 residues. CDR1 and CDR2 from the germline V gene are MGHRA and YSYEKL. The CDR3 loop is CASSPGTGSLEQYF. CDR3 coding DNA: TGCGCCAGCAGCCCCGGGACAGGGTCACTCGAGCAGTACTTC.

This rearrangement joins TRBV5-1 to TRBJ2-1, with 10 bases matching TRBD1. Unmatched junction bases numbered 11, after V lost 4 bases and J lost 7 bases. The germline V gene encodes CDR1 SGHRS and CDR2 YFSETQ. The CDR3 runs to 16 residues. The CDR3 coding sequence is TGCGCCAGCAGCATGGCTGGGGGACAGGGGTCAAATGAGCAGTTCTTC. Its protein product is CASSMAGGQGSNEQFF. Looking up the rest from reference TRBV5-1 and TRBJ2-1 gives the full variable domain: KAGVTQTPRYLIKTRGQQVTLSCSPISGHRSVSWYQQTPGQGLQFLFEYFSETQRNKGNFPGRFSGRQFSNSRSEMNVSTLELGDSALYLCASSMAGGQGSNEQFFGPGTRLTVL.

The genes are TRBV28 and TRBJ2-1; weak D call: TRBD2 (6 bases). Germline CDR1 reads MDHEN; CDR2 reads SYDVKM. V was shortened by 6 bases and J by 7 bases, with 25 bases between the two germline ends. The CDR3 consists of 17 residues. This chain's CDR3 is CASSLPLAGSSRNEQFF. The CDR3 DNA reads TGTGCCAGCAGCCTACCCCTCGCGGGATCAAGTCGGAATGAGCAGTTCTTC.

For the CDR3, the DNA is TGCGCCAGCAGCCAAGTGTTGGGCGTAGGTCAGCCCCAGCATTTT. Translation: CASSQVLGVGQPQHF. The genes are TRBV4-3 and TRBJ1-5; no definite D call. Trimming pared 1 base from V and 6 bases from J, leaving 13 bases between. CDR3 length: 15 amino acids. From germline, CDR1 is LGHNA and CDR2 YSLEER.

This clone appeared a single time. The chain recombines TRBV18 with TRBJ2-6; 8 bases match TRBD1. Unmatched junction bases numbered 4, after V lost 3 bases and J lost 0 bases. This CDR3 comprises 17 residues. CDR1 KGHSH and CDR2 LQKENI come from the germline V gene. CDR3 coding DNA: TGTGCCAGCTCACCGCGGACAGGGCCCTCTGGGGCCAACGTCCTGACTTTC. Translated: CASSPRTGPSGANVLTF.

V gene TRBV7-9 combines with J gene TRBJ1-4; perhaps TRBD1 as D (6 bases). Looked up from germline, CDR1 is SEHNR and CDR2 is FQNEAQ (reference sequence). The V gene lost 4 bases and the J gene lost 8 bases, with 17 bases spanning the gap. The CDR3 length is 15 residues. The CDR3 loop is CASSWQMGAGEKLFF. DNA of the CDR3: TGTGCCAGCAGCTGGCAGATGGGGGCCGGCGAAAAACTGTTTTTT.

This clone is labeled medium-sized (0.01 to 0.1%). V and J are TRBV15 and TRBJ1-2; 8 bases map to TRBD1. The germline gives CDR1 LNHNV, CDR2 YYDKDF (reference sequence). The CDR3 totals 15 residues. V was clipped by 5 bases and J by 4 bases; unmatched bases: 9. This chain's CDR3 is CATSVSDRVGYGYTF. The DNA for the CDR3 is TGTGCCACCAGCGTATCGGACAGGGTGGGCTATGGCTACACCTTC. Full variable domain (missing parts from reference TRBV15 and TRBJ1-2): DAMVIQNPRYQVTQFGKPVTLSCSQTLNHNVMYWYQQKSSQAPKLLFHYYDKDFNNEADTPDNFQSRRPNTSFCFLDIRSPGLGDTAMYLCATSVSDRVGYGYTFGSGTRLTVV.

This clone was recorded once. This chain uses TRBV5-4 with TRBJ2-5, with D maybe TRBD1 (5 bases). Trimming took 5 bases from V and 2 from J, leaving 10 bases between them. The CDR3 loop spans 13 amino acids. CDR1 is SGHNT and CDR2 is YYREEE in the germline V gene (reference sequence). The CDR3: CASRRSGQETQYF. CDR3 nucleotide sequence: TGTGCCAGCAGGAGATCAGGGCAAGAGACCCAGTACTTC.

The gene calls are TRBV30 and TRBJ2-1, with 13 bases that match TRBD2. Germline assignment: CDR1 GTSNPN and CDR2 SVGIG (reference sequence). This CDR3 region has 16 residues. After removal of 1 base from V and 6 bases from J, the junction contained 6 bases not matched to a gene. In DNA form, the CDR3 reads TGTGCCTGGAGTGGGGGGACTAGCGGGGCGCTCAATGAGCAGTTCTTC. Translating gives CAWSGGTSGALNEQFF.

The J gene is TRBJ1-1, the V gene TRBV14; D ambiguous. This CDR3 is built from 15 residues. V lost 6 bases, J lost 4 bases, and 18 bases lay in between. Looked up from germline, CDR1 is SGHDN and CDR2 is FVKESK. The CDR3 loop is CASSQQTGLGTEAFF. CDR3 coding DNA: TGTGCCAGCAGTCAACAAACCGGGTTGGGCACTGAAGCTTTCTTT.

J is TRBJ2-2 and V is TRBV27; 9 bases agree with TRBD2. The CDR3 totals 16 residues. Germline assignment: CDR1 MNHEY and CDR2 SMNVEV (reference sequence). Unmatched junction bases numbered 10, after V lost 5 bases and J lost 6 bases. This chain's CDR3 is CASSPLREGGAGELFF. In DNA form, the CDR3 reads TGTGCCAGCAGTCCTCTGCGGGAGGGGGGGGCCGGGGAGCTGTTTTTT.